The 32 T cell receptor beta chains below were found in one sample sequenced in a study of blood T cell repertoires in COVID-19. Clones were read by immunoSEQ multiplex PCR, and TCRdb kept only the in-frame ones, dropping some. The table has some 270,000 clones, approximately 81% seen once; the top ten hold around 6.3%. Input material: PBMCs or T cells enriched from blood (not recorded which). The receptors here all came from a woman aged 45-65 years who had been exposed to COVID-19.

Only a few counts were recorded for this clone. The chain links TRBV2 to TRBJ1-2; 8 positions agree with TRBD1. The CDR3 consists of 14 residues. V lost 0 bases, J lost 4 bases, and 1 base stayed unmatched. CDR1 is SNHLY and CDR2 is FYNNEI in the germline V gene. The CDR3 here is CASSEAGTGYGYTF. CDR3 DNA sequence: TGTGCCAGCAGTGAAGCCGGGACAGGCTATGGCTACACCTTC. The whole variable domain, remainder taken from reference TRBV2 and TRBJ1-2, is EPEVTQTPSHQVTQMGQEVILRCVPISNHLYFYWYRQILGQKVEFLVSFYNNEISEKSEIFDDQFSVERPDGSNFTLKIRSTKLEDSAMYFCASSEAGTGYGYTFGSGTRLTVV.

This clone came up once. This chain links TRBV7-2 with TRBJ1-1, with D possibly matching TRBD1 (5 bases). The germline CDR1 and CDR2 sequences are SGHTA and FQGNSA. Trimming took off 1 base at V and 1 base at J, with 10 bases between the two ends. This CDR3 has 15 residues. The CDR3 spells CASSLGAGWNTEAFF. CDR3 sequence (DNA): TGTGCCAGCAGCTTAGGGGCAGGGTGGAACACTGAAGCTTTCTTT.

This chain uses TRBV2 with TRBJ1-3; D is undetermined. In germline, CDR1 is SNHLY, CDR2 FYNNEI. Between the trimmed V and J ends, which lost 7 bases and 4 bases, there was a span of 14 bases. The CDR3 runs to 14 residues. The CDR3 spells CASIPTEEGNTIYF. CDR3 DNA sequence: TGTGCCAGCATACCGACGGAGGAGGGAAACACCATATATTTT.

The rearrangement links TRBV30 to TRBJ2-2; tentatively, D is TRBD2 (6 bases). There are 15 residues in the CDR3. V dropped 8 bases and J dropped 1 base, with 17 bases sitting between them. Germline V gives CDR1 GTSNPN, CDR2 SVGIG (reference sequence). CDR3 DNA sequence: TGTGCCGGAGAGAAGGCGGGGATGAACACCGGGGAGCTGTTTTTT. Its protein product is CAGEKAGMNTGELFF.

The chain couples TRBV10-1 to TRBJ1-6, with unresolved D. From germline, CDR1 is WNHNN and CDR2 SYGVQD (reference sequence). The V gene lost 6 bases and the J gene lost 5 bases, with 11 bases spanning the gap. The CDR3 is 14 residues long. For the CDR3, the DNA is TGCGCCAGCAGCGGCCCGGAGCATAATTCACCCCTCCACTTT. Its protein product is CASSGPEHNSPLHF.

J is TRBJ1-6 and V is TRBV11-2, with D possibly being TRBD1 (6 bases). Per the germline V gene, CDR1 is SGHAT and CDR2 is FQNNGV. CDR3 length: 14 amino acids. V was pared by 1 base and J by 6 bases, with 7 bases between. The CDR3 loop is CASSLAQGNSPLHF. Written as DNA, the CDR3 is TGTGCCAGCAGCTTAGCACAGGGTAATTCACCCCTCCACTTT.

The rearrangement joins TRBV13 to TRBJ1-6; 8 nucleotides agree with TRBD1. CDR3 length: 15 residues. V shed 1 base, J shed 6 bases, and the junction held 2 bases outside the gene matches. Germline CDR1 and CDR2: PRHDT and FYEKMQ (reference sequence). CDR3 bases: TGTGCCAGCAGCTTAGAGGGGACAGGTAATTCACCCCTCCACTTT. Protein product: CASSLEGTGNSPLHF. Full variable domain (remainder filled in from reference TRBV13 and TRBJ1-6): AAGVIQSPRHLIKEKRETATLKCYPIPRHDTVYWYQQGPGQDPQFLISFYEKMQSDKGSIPDRFSAQQFSDYHSELNMSSLELGDSALYFCASSLEGTGNSPLHFGNGTRLTVT.

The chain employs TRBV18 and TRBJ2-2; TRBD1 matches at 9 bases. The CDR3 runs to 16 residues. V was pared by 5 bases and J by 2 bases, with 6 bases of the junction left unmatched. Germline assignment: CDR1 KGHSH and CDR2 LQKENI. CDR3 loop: CASSANRGLNTGELFF. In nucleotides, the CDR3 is TGTGCCAGCTCAGCTAACAGGGGGCTCAACACCGGGGAGCTGTTTTTT.

For the CDR3, the DNA is TGTGCCACCAGCAGAGAGAGGAGCTCCTACGAGCAGTACTTC. It yields the protein CATSRERSSYEQYF. The chain links TRBV15 to TRBJ2-7; D call uncertain. The germline CDR1 and CDR2 sequences are LNHNV and YYDKDF (reference sequence). The CDR3 has 14 residues. V gave up 0 bases and J gave up 0 bases, with 6 bases separating them.

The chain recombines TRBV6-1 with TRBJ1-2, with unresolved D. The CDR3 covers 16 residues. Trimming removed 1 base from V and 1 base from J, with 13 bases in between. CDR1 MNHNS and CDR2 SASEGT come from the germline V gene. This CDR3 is CASSEESGPINYGYTF. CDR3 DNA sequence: TGTGCCAGCAGTGAAGAATCAGGCCCTATTAACTATGGCTACACCTTC.

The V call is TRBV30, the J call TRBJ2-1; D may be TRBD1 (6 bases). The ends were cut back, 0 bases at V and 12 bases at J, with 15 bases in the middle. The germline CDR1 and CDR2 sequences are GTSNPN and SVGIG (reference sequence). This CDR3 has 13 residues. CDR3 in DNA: TGTGCCTGGAGTGTATATGGGGGCAGGGGGCAGTTCTTC. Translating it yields CAWSVYGGRGQFF.

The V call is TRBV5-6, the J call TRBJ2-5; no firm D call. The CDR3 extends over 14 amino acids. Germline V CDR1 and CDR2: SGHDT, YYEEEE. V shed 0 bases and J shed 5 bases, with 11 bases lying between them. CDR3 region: CASSLGGLVETQYF. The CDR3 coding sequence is TGTGCCAGCAGCTTGGGAGGCCTGGTCGAGACCCAGTACTTC.

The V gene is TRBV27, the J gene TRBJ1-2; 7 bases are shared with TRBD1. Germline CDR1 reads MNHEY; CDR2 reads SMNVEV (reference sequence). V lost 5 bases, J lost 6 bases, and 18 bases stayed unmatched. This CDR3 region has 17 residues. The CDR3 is CASSHKVGGRGEHGYTF. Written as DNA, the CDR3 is TGTGCCAGCAGTCATAAAGTTGGGGGCAGGGGGGAACATGGCTACACCTTC.

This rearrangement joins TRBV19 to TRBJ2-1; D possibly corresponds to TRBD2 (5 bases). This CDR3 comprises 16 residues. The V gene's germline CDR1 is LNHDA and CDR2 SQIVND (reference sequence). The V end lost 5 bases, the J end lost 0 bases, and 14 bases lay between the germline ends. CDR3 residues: CASSLPGLLSYNEQFF. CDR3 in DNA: TGTGCCAGTAGTTTACCAGGACTTCTCTCCTACAATGAGCAGTTCTTC.

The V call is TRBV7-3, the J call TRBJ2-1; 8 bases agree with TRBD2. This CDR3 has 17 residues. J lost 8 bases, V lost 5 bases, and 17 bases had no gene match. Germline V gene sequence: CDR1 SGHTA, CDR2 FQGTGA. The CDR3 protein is CASSRTPLGSGDHEQFF. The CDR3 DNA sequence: TGTGCCAGCAGCAGAACCCCCTTGGGTAGCGGGGATCATGAGCAGTTCTTC.

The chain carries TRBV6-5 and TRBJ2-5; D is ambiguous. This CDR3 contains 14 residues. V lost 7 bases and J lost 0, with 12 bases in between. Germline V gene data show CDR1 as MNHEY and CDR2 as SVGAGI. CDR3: CASKRLLYQETQYF. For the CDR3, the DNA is TGTGCCAGCAAACGTCTACTGTACCAAGAGACCCAGTACTTC.

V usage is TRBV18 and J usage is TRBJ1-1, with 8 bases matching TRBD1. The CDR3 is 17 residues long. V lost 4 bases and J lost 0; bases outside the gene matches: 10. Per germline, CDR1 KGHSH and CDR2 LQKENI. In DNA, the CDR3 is TGTGCCAGCTCACGAGCGACGACAGGGGCCATGAACACTGAAGCTTTCTTT. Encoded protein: CASSRATTGAMNTEAFF. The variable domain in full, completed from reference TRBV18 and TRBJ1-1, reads NAGVMQNPRHLVRRRGQEARLRCSPMKGHSHVYWYRQLPEEGLKFMVYLQKENIIDESGMPKERFSAEFPKEGPSILRIQQVVRGDSAAYFCASSRATTGAMNTEAFFGQGTRLTVV.

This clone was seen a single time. CDR3 DNA sequence: TGTGCCAGCAGCTTAGGGACAGGAGAATACTACACCTTC. Translation: CASSLGTGEYYTF. The chain is built from TRBV7-9 and TRBJ1-2; TRBD1 matches 7 bases. CDR1 is SEHNR and CDR2 is FQNEAQ in the germline V gene (reference sequence). CDR3 size: 13 residues. V lost 1 base and J lost 10; bases outside the gene matches: 6.

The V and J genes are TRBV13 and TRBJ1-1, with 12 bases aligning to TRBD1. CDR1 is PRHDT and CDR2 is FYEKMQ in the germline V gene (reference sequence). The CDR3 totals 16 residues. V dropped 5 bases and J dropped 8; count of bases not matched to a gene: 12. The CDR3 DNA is TGTGCCAGCAGCGACGGGACAGGGGGCCTTTTAGCCGAAGCTTTCTTT. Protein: CASSDGTGGLLAEAFF.

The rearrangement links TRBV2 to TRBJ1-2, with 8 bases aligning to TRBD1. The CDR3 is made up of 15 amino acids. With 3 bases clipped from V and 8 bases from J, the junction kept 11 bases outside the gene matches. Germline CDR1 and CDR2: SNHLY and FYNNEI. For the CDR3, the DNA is TGTGCCAGCAGTGAGCTGGCCGGGACAGGAAGGGGCTACACCTTC. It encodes CASSELAGTGRGYTF.

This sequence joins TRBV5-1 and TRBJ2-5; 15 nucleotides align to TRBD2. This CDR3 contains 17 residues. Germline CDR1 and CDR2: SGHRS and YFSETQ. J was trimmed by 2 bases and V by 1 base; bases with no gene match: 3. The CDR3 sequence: CASSLSGTSGGQETQYF. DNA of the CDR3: TGCGCCAGCAGCTTGTCGGGGACTAGCGGGGGGCAAGAGACCCAGTACTTC. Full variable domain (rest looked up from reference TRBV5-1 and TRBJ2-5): KAGVTQTPRYLIKTRGQQVTLSCSPISGHRSVSWYQQTPGQGLQFLFEYFSETQRNKGNFPGRFSGRQFSNSRSEMNVSTLELGDSALYLCASSLSGTSGGQETQYFGPGTRLLVL.

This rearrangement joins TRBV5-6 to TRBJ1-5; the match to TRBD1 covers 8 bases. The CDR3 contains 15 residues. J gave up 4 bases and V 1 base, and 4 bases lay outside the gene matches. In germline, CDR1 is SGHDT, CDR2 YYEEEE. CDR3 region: CASSLSDRGNQPQHF. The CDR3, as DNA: TGTGCCAGCAGCTTGTCCGACAGGGGAAATCAGCCCCAGCATTTT. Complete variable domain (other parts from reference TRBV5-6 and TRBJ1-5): DAGVTQSPTHLIKTRGQQVTLRCSPKSGHDTVSWYQQALGQGPQFIFQYYEEEERQRGNFPDRFSGHQFPNYSSELNVNALLLGDSALYLCASSLSDRGNQPQHFGDGTRLSIL.

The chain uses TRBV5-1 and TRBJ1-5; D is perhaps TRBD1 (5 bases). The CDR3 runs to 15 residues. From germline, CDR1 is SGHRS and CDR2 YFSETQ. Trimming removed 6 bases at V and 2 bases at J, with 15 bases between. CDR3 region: CASKPGLSGNQPQHF. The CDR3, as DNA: TGCGCCAGCAAGCCAGGGTTATCGGGCAATCAGCCCCAGCATTTT.

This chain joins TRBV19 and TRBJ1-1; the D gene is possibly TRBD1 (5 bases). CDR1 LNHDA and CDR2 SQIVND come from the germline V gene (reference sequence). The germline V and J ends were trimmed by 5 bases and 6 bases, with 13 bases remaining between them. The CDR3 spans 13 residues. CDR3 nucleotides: TGTGCCAGTAGTCGAACGGGGGGATCTGAAGCTTTCTTT. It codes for CASSRTGGSEAFF. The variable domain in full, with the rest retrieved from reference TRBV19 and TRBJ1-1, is DGGITQSPKYLFRKEGQNVTLSCEQNLNHDAMYWYRQDPGQGLRLIYYSQIVNDFQKGDIAEGYSVSREKKESFPLTVTSAQKNPTAFYLCASSRTGGSEAFFGQGTRLTVV.

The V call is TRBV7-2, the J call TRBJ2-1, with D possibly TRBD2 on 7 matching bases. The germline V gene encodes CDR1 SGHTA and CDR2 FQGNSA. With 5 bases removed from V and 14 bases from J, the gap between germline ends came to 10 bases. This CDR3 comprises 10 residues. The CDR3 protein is CASSQGREFF. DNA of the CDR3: TGTGCCAGCAGCCAGGGGAGGGAGTTCTTC.

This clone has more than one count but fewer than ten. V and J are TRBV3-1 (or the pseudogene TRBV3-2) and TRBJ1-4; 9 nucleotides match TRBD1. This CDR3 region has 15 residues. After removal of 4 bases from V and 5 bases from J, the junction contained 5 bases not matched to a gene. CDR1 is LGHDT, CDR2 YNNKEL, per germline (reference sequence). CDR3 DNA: TGTGCCAGCAGCCTAAGCGGGACAGGGAATGAAAAACTGTTTTTT. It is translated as CASSLSGTGNEKLFF.

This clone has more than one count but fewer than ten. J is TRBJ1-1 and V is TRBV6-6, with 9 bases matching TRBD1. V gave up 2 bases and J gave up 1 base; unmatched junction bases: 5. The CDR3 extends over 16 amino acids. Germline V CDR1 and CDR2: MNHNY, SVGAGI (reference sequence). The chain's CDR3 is CASSYGGQGRNTEAFF. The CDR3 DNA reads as TGTGCCAGCAGTTACGGTGGACAGGGGCGGAACACTGAAGCTTTCTTT.

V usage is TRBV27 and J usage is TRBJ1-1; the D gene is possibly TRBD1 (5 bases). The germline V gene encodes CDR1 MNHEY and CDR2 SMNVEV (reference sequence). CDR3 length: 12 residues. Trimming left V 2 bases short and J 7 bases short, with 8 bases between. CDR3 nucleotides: TGTGCCAGCAGTTTAAAAGGACATGAAGCTTTCTTT. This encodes CASSLKGHEAFF.

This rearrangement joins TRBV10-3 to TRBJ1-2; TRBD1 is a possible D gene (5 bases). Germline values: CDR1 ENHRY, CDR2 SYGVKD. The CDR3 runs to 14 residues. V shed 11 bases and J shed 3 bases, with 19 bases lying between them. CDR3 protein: CAVAPTTGDYGYTF. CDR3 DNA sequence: TGTGCCGTCGCCCCAACTACAGGCGACTATGGCTACACCTTC.

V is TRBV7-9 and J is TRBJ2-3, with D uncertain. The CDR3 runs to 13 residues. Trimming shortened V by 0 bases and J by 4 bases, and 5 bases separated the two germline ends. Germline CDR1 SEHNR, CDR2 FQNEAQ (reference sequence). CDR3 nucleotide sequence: TGTGCCAGCAGCTTAGCGCCAGCAGATACGCAGTATTTT. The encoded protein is CASSLAPADTQYF.

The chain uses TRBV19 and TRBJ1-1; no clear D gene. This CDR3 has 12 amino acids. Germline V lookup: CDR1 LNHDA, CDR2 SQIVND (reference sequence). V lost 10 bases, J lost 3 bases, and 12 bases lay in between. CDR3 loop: CATANGDTEAFF. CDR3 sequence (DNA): TGTGCCACCGCCAACGGTGACACTGAAGCTTTCTTT.

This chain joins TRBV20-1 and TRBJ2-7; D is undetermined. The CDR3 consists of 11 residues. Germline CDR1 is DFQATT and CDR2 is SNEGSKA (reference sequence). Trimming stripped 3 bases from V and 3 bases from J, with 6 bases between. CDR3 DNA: TGCAGTGCTAGGTACAACTACGAGCAGTACTTC. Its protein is CSARYNYEQYF.